This TCR beta chain was observed in a study of vaccination and CD4 T cells after COVID-19. Across the study: Stimulation used overlapping spike peptides from SARS-CoV-2, HCoV-NL63, HCoV-OC43 and HCoV-229E. As control conditions, cultures were given either a CEFX pool serving as positive control, an HIV-1 Nef pool, or no peptide at all.

Sequenced with the Oncomine TCR Beta short-read assay was DNA taken from cultured CD4+ T cells. TCRdb re-called the PCR reads with MiXCR, one entry per CDR3 protein. Of about 24,000 distinct CDR3 sequences detected, 62% appear once; the ten largest clones hold 6.5% to 8%. Treatment described: approximately nine-day PBMC culture with coronavirus spike peptide pools or control peptides (ViraFEST assay). Peptide-pool expansion of antigen-specific T cells preceded TCR sequencing in ViraFEST. Positive PCR tests came between March and December 2020, ahead of the US Alpha, Beta and Delta variants. Points on this clonotype: The antigen remains unidentified.

The CDR3 is 14 residues long. V was trimmed by 7 bases and J by 5 bases, leaving 15 bases between them. From germline, CDR1 is LNHDA and CDR2 SQIVND (reference sequence). The J gene is TRBJ1-3, the V gene TRBV19, with D unclear. The TCR originated in a human donor who had recovered from COVID-19. Source material: CD4+ T cells from blood, cultured in vitro. The DNA for the CDR3 is TGTGCCAGTACCGACTCTGGGAGTCGAAACACCATATATTTT. It yields the protein CASTDSGSRNTIYF. Based on the CDR3 plus reference TRBV19 and TRBJ1-3, the full variable domain is DGGITQSPKYLFRKEGQNVTLSCEQNLNHDAMYWYRQDPGQGLRLIYYSQIVNDFQKGDIAEGYSVSREKKESFPLTVTSAQKNPTAFYLCASTDSGSRNTIYFGEGSWLTVV.